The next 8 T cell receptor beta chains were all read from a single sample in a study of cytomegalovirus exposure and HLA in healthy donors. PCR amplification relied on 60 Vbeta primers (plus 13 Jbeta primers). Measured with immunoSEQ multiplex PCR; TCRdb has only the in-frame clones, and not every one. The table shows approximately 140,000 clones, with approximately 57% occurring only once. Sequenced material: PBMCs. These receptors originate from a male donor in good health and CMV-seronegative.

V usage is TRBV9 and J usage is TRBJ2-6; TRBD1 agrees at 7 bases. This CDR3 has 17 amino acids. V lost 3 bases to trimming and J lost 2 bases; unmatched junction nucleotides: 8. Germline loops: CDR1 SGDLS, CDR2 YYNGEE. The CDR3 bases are TGTGCCAGCAGCGCCGGCCCCACAGGGGCTGGGGCCAACGTCCTGACTTTC. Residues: CASSAGPTGAGANVLTF.

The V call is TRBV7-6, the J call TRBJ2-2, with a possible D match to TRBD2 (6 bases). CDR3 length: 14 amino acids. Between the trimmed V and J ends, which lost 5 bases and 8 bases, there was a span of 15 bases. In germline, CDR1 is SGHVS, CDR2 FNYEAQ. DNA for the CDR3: TGTGCCAGCAGCCAACCAGCAGGGAGGGGGGAGCTGTTTTTT. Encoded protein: CASSQPAGRGELFF. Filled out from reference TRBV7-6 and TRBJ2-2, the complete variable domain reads GAGVSQSPRYKVTKRGQDVALRCDPISGHVSLYWYRQALGQGPEFLTYFNYEAQQDKSGLPNDRFSAERPEGSISTLTIQRTEQRDSAMYRCASSQPAGRGELFFGEGSRLTVL.

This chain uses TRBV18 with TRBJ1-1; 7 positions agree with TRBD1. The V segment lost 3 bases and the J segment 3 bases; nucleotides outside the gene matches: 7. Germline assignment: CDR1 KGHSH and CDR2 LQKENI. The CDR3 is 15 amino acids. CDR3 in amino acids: CASSPPTGSHTEAFF. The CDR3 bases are TGTGCCAGCTCACCCCCGACAGGGTCTCACACTGAAGCTTTCTTT.

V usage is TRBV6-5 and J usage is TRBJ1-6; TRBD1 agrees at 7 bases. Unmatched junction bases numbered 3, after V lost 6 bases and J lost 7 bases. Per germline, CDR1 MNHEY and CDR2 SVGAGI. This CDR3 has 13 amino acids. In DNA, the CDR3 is TGTGCCAGCAGAGCGGACAGGAATTCACCCCTCCACTTT. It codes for CASRADRNSPLHF.

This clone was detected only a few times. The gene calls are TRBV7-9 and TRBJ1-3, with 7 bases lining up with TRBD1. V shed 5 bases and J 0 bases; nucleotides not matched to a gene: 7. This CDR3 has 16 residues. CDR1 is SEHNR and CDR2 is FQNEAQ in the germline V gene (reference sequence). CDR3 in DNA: TGTGCCAGCAGCGGATTCCAGGGGGGCTCTGGAAACACCATATATTTT. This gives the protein CASSGFQGGSGNTIYF.

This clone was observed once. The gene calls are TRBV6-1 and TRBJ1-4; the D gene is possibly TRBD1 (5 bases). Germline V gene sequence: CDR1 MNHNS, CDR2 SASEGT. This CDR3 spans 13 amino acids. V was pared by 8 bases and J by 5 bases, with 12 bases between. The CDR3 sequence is CASGPGVNEKLFF. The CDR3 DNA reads TGTGCCAGCGGCCCGGGGGTCAATGAAAAACTGTTTTTT.

DNA of the CDR3: TGTGCCAGCAGCTTAGCAGGGCTTGGTGAATACGAGCAGTACTTC. It translates to CASSLAGLGEYEQYF. This chain links TRBV13 with TRBJ2-7; the D gene is possibly TRBD1 (5 bases). The germline gives CDR1 PRHDT, CDR2 FYEKMQ (reference sequence). The CDR3 runs 15 residues. V was pared by 1 base and J by 4 bases, with 14 bases between.

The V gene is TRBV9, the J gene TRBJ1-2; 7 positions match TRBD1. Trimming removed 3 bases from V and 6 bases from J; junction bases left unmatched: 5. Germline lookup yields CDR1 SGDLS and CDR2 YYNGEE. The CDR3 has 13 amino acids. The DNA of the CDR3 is TGTGCCAGCAGCGCAACAGGACAGGATGGCTACACCTTC. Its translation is CASSATGQDGYTF.